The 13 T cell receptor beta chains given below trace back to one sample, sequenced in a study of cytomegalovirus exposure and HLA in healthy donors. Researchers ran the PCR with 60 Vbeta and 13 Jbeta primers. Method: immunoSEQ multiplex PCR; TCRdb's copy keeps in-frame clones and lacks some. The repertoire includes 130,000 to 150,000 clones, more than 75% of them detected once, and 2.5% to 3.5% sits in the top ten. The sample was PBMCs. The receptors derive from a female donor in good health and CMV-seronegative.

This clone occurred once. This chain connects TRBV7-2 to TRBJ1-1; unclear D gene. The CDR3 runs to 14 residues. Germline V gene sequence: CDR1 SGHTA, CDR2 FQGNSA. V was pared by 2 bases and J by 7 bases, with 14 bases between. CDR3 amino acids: CASSLMVVISEAFF. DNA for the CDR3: TGTGCCAGCAGCTTAATGGTGGTTATCAGTGAAGCTTTCTTT. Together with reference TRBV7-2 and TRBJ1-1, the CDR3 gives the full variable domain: GAGVSQSPSNKVTEKGKDVELRCDPISGHTALYWYRQSLGQGLEFLIYFQGNSAPDKSGLPSDRFSAERTGGSVSTLTIQRTQQEDSAVYLCASSLMVVISEAFFGQGTRLTVV.

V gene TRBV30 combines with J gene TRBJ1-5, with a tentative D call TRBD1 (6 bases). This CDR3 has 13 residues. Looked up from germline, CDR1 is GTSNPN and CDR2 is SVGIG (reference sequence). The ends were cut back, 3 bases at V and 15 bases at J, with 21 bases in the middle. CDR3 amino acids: CAWRRTASGAVHF. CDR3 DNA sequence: TGTGCCTGGAGGCGGACAGCGTCCGGGGCAGTGCATTTT.

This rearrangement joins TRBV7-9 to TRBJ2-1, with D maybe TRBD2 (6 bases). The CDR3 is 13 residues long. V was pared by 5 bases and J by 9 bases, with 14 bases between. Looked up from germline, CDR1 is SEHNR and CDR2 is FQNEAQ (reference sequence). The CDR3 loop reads CASSPSAQREQFF. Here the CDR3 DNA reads TGTGCCAGCAGCCCTAGCGCACAGCGTGAGCAGTTCTTC.

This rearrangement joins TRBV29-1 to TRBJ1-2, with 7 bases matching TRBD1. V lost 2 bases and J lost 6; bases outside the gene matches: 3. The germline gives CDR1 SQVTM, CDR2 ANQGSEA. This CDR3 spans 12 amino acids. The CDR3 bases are TGCAGCGTTGAAAGAGGGGGCAATGGCTACACCTTC. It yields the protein CSVERGGNGYTF.

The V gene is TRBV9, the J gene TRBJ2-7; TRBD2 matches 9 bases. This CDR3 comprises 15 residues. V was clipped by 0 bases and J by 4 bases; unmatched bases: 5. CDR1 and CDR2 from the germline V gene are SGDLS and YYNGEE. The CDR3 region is CASSVGSGSRYEQYF. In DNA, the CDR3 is TGTGCCAGCAGCGTAGGTAGCGGGAGTAGGTACGAGCAGTACTTC.

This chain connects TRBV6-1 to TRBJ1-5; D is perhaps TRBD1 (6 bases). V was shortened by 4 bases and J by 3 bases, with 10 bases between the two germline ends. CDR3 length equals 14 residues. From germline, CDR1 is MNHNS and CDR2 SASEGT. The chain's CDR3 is CASSGTANNQPQHF. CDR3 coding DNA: TGTGCCAGCAGTGGGACAGCTAACAATCAGCCCCAGCATTTT.

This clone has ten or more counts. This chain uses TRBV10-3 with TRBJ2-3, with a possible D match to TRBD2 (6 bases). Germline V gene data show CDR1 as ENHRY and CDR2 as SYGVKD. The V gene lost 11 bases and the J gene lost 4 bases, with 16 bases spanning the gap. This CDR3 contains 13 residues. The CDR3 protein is CAGRESEADTQYF. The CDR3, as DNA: TGTGCCGGACGGGAGTCGGAAGCAGATACGCAGTATTTT.

CDR3 region: CASSRQPNTEAFF. CDR3 DNA: TGTGCCAGCAGCCGACAGCCGAACACTGAAGCTTTCTTT. V gene TRBV7-3 combines with J gene TRBJ1-1, with D possibly TRBD1 on 5 matching bases. CDR1 SGHTA and CDR2 FQGTGA come from the germline V gene. The germline V and J ends were trimmed by 5 bases and 1 base, with 8 bases remaining between them. The CDR3 length is 13 residues.

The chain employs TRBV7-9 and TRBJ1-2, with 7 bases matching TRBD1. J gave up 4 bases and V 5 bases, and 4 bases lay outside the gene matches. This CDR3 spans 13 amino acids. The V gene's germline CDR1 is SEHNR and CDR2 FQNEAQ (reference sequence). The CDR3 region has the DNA TGTGCCAGCAGCATGGACAGGATCTATGGCTACACCTTC. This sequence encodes CASSMDRIYGYTF.

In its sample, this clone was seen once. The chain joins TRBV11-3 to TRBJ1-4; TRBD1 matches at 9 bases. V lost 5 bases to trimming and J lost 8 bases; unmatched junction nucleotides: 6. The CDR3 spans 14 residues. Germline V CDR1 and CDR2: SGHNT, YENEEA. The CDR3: CASSSGTGYEKLFF. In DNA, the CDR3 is TGTGCCAGCAGCAGCGGGACAGGGTACGAAAAACTGTTTTTT.

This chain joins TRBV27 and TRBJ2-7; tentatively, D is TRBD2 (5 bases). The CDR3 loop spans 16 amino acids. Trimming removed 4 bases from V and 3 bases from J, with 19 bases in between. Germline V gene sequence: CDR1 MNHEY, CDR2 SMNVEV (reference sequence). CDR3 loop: CASSSGGPGLGYEQYF. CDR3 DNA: TGTGCCAGCAGTTCTGGCGGGCCTGGGTTAGGCTACGAGCAGTACTTC.

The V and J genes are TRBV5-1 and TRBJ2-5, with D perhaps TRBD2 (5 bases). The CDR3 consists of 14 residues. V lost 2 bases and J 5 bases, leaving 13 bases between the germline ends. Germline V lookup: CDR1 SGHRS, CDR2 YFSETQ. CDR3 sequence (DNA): TGCGCCAGCAGCTTAGGCGGGCCCCCGGAGACCCAGTACTTC. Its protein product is CASSLGGPPETQYF. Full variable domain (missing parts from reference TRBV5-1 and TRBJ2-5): KAGVTQTPRYLIKTRGQQVTLSCSPISGHRSVSWYQQTPGQGLQFLFEYFSETQRNKGNFPGRFSGRQFSNSRSEMNVSTLELGDSALYLCASSLGGPPETQYFGPGTRLLVL.

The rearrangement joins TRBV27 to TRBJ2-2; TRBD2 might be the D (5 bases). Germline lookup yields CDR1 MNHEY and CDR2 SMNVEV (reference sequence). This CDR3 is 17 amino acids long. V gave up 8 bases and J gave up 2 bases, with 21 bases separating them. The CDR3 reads CASGIPGTGLNTGELFF. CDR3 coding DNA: TGTGCCAGCGGCATCCCGGGCACCGGACTTAACACCGGGGAGCTGTTTTTT.